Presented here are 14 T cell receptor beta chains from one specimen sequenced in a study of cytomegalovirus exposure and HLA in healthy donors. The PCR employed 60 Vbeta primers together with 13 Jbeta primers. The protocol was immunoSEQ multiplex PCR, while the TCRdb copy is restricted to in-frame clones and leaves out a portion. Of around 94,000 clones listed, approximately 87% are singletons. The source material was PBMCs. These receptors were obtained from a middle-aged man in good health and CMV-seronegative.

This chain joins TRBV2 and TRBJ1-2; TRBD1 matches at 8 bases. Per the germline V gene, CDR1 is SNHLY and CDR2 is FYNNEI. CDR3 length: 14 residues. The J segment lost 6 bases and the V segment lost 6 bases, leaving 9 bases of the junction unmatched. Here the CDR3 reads CASSPGQGRDGYTF. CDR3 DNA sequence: TGTGCCAGCAGCCCCGGACAGGGAAGGGATGGCTACACCTTC. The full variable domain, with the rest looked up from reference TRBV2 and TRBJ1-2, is EPEVTQTPSHQVTQMGQEVILRCVPISNHLYFYWYRQILGQKVEFLVSFYNNEISEKSEIFDDQFSVERPDGSNFTLKIRSTKLEDSAMYFCASSPGQGRDGYTFGSGTRLTVV.

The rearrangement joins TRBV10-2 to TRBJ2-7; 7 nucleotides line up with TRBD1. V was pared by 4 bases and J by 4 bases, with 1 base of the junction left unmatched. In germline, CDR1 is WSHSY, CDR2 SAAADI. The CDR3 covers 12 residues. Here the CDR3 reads CASSGQGYEQYF. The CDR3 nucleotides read TGCGCCAGCAGTGGACAGGGATACGAGCAGTACTTC.

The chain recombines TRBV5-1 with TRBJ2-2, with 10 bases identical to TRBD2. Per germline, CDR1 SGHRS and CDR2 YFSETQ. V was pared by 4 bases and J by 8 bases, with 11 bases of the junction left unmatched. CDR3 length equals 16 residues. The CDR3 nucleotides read TGCGCCAGCAGCCTGGGGCCTAGCGGGGGAACGGGGGAGCTGTTTTTT. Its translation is CASSLGPSGGTGELFF. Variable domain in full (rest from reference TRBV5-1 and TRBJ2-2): KAGVTQTPRYLIKTRGQQVTLSCSPISGHRSVSWYQQTPGQGLQFLFEYFSETQRNKGNFPGRFSGRQFSNSRSEMNVSTLELGDSALYLCASSLGPSGGTGELFFGEGSRLTVL.

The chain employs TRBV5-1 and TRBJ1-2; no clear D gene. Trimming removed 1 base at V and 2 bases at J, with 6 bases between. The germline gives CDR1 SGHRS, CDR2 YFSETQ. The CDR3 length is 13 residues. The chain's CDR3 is CASSLTRNYGYTF. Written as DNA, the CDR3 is TGCGCCAGCAGCTTGACCAGGAACTATGGCTACACCTTC.

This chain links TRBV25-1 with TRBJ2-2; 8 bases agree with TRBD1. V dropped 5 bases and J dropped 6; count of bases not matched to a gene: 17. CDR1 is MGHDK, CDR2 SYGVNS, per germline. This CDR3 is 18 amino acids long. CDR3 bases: TGTGCCAGCAGTACCTTAAAAGCAGGGGGCGCTTTTGCCGGGGAGCTGTTTTTT. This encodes CASSTLKAGGAFAGELFF.

The CDR3 DNA is TGTGCCAGTAGTATAGAACGACAGGGCGCCGCTGGAAACACCATATATTTT. Translating gives CASSIERQGAAGNTIYF. The chain has TRBV19 and TRBJ1-3; 7 bases map to TRBD1. This CDR3 region has 17 residues. The V gene end was trimmed by 0 bases and the J gene end by 2 bases; junction bases not matched to a gene: 7. Germline CDR1 is LNHDA and CDR2 is SQIVND (reference sequence).

The CDR3 sequence: CASSQRQGDDEQFF. CDR3 bases: TGCGCCAGCAGCCAAAGACAGGGGGACGATGAGCAGTTCTTC. The chain uses TRBV5-1 and TRBJ2-1; 9 positions agree with TRBD1. V lost 4 bases, J lost 8 bases, and 7 bases stayed unmatched. The CDR3 is 14 residues long. Germline assignment: CDR1 SGHRS and CDR2 YFSETQ.

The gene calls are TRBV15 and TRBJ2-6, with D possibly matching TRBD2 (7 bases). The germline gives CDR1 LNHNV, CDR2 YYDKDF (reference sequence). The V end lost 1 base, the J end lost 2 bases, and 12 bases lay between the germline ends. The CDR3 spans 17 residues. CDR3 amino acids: CATSRGPGGPGANVLTF. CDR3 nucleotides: TGTGCCACCAGCAGAGGCCCCGGGGGGCCTGGGGCCAACGTCCTGACTTTC.

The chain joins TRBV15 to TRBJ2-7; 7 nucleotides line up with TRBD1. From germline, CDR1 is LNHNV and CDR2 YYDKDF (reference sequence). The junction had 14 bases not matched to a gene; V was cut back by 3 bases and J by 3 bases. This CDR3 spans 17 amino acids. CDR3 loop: CATSSPSRDRSVYEQYF. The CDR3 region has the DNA TGTGCCACCAGCAGTCCCTCCAGGGACAGAAGTGTCTACGAGCAGTACTTC. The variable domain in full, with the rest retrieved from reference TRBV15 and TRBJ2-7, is DAMVIQNPRYQVTQFGKPVTLSCSQTLNHNVMYWYQQKSSQAPKLLFHYYDKDFNNEADTPDNFQSRRPNTSFCFLDIRSPGLGDTAMYLCATSSPSRDRSVYEQYFGPGTRLTVT.

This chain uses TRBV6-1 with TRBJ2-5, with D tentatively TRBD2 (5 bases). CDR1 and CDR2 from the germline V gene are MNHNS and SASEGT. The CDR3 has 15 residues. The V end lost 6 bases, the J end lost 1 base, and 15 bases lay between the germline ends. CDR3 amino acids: CASSFDSGSQETQYF. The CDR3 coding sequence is TGTGCCAGCAGCTTCGACTCGGGAAGCCAAGAGACCCAGTACTTC.

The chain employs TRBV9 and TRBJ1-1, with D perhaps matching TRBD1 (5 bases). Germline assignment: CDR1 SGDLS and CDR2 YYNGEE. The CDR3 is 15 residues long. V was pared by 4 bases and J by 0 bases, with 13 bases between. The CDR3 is CASSPLKGMNTEAFF. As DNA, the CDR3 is TGTGCCAGCAGCCCCCTTAAGGGGATGAACACTGAAGCTTTCTTT.

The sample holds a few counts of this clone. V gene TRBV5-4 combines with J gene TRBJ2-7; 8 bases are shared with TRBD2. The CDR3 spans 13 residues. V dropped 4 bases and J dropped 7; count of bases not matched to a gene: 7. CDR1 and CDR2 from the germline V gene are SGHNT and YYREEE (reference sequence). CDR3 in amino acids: CASSLGGGREQYF. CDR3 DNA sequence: TGTGCCAGCAGCCTAGGTGGCGGGAGGGAGCAGTACTTC.

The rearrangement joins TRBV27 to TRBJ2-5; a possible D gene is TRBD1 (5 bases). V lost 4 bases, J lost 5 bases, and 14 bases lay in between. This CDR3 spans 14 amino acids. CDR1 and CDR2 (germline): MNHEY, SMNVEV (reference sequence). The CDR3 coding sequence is TGTGCCAGCAGTTCCGATACTTGGGGCGAGACCCAGTACTTC. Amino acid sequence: CASSSDTWGETQYF.

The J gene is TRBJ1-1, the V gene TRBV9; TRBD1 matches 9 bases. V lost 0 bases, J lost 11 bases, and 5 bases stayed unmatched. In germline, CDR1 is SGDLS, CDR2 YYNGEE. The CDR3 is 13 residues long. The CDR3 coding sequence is TGTGCCAGCAGCGTAGGACAGGGGGGAAGGGCTTTCTTT. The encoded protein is CASSVGQGGRAFF.